This TCR beta chain originates from a study of spatial heterogeneity in lung cancer (dated by TCRdb to about 2019). The study in broad terms: Beta-chain transcripts were consistently detected in greater numbers than alpha-chain transcripts, which likely reflected higher beta-chain transcript abundance. In tumor regions, TCR transcript counts showed a strong correlation with a T cell transcriptional module score from matched bulk RNA-seq. In the raw uncorrected reads, each unique combination of TCR and UMI appeared more than ten times on average. TCR alpha and beta repertoires were quantitatively compared across multiple tumor regions, matched nontumor lung and blood in non-small cell lung cancer. Both alpha and beta chains were TCR-sequenced in samples taken at surgery, namely 220 tumor regions, approximately 63 matched nontumor lung samples and over 55 PBMC samples. TCR repertoire features were related to nonsynonymous mutation counts determined by whole-exome sequencing of tumor tissue.

V and J lose 6 bases and 4 bases, and a span of 27 bases separates them. From the cysteine through the phenylalanine, the CDR3 covers 17 amino acids. The DNA shown is the 51-base CDR3, in frame from base 1. Taken from the germline V gene (reference sequence), the CDR1 and CDR2 loops are DFQATT and SNEGSKA. In this sample, this clonotype turned up many times. The antigen it recognizes is unknown. No base qualities exist here, and no much larger clone lies one base off it. The library was built by means of 5' RACE. The instrument given in TCRdb is NextSeq 500. In the TCR library protocol, a unique molecular identifier was attached to each TCR cDNA molecule so that PCR and sequencing errors could be corrected. The study's processing was this. TCR identification, UMI-based error correction and CDR3 extraction were all carried out with Decombinator tools. TCRs above a frequency of 2 per 1,000, corresponding to the top 1% of the tumor frequency distribution, were defined as expanded. Expanded tumor TCRs statistically deemed absent (corrected P<0.05) from at least one tumor region were classed as regional, and all other expanded tumor TCRs were classed as ubiquitous. Renyi diversity was computed with the R vegan package after each repertoire had been subsampled 100 times to 5,000 TCRs. To build CDR3 similarity networks, amino acid triplet string-kernel similarity was used, and CDR3s were connected when their pairwise similarity was above 0.82. Clones were called with MiXCR by TCRdb after fastp trimmed the public reads at Q25, and only in-frame beta chains were retained. Duplicate CDR3 protein sequences are folded into a single record with the most common DNA and genes. What appears here as the V and J calls and clone size reflects TCRdb's work, not the paper's. The table for this sample lists around 100,000 distinct CDR3 sequences; approximately 4.4% of them were counted only once. The ten largest account for approximately 22% of the sample.

Overall results and qualifications from the work: Confirming at a functional level the hypothesis that regional TCRs recognize regional mutations was considered to require additional single-cell paired TCR alpha and beta sequencing. A correlation was observed between the number of expanded intratumoral alpha and beta TCRs and the tumor nonsynonymous mutation count. Counts of ubiquitous and regional expanded TCRs correlated with counts of ubiquitous and regional nonsynonymous mutations, respectively. TCR-seq coverage of tumor T cells was estimated at only roughly 6.5% for alpha chains and less than 15% for beta chains.

The sample's time point label is to be understood as: sample taken at primary tumor resection. Donors were 72 patients with early-stage, untreated non-small cell lung cancer from the lung TRACERx cohort. TCR sequencing used whole RNA extracted from tumor and nontumor lung tissue, or from cryopreserved PBMC samples, without cell sorting. Only patients for whom sufficient RNA was available from at least two tumor regions were selected for TCR sequencing. Before selection, tumor and adjacent nontumor lung specimens were reviewed by a lung pathologist. Sequencing was performed on lung tumor tissue, taken at surgery. This sequence originates from a male donor with early-stage non-small cell lung cancer. The rearranged chain carries TRBV20-1 and TRBJ1-2; the D segment cannot be called with confidence. The DNA reads as follows: TGCAGTGCGGACTCCGCTCAGTTTAGTGTCCAGGCCTATGGCTACACCTTC. Translation gives CSADSAQFSVQAYGYTF.